This TCR beta chain was identified in a study of a mutant IDH1 vaccine in newly diagnosed glioma. Study at large: Treated patients were roughly 62% male, roughly 40% female, mean age about 41 years. Beforehand, treatment had been radiotherapy, temozolomide, or both; the majority received both.

The V gene end was trimmed by 3 bases and the J gene end by 6 bases; junction bases not matched to a gene: 8. In germline, CDR1 is SGHRS, CDR2 YFSETQ. CDR3 length equals 15 residues. About this clone: The antigen is unknown.

Sequencing was performed with immunoSEQ multiplex PCR; in TCRdb, only in-frame clones are kept and a portion is missing. Here the sample spans about 27,000 clones, over 65% being singletons. Described time point: week 35, safety follow-up. Vaccination comprised doses that each held 300 ug of mutant IDH1 20-mer peptide, plus topical imiquimod. Patients had eight vaccinations, in weeks 1, 3, 5, 7, 11, 15, 19 and 23. Points from the study as a whole: Whatever changes occurred in top peripheral T cell clonotypes seemed unrelated to pseudoprogression.

The origin of this receptor is a man aged 25 to 40 with glioma. This material consisted of PBMCs, taken from a glioma patient whose treatment included an IDH1 peptide vaccine. This chain links TRBV5-1 with TRBJ2-3, with 9 bases aligning to TRBD1. The CDR3 DNA follows: TGCGCCAGCAGCTGGGGGGACAGGGTAGGTGATACGCAGTATTTT. It translates to CASSWGDRVGDTQYF.